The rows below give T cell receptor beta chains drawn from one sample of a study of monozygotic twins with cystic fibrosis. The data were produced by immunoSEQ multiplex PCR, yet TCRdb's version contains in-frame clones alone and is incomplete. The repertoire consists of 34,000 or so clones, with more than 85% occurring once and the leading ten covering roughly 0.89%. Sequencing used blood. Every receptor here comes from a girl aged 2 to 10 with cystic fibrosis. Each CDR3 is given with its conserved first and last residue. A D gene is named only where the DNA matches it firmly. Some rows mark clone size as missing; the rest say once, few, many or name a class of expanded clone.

CDR3nt: TGTGCCAGTACTATAGTAGGGGAGATGCCTGAAGCTTTCTTT; CDR3aa: CASTIVGEMPEAFF; d_gene: -; abundance: -; v_gene: TRBV19; j_gene: TRBJ1-1
CDR3nt: TGTGCCAGCAGTGGCCTAGCGAAGTCCTACAATGAGCAGTTCTTC; CDR3aa: CASSGLAKSYNEQFF; d_gene: -; abundance: once; v_gene: TRBV2; j_gene: TRBJ2-1
CDR3nt: TGTGCCAGCAGCTTAATGACGAACCAAGAGACCCAGTACTTC; CDR3aa: CASSLMTNQETQYF; d_gene: -; abundance: -; v_gene: TRBV11-2; j_gene: TRBJ2-5
CDR3nt: TGTGCCTGGAGTGTAGGAGCGGCAGATACGCAGTATTTT; CDR3aa: CAWSVGAADTQYF; d_gene: -; abundance: -; v_gene: TRBV30; j_gene: TRBJ2-3
CDR3nt: TGTGCCAGCACACAGGGTTCGGGCACTGAAGCTTTCTTT; CDR3aa: CASTQGSGTEAFF; d_gene: -; abundance: -; v_gene: TRBV11-2; j_gene: TRBJ1-1
CDR3nt: TGTGCCAGCAGTTCCACTAGCGGGGGACTATCCAATGAGCAGTTCTTC; CDR3aa: CASSSTSGGLSNEQFF; d_gene: TRBD2; abundance: -; v_gene: TRBV6-5; j_gene: TRBJ2-1
CDR3nt: TGTGCCAGCAGCCGTAGCGGGAGCTACGGGAGTGAGCAGTTCTTC; CDR3aa: CASSRSGSYGSEQFF; d_gene: TRBD2; abundance: -; v_gene: TRBV7-3; j_gene: TRBJ2-1
CDR3nt: TGCAGCGTTGAAGGTGGCCCCATGGGGGCCAATGAGCAGTTCTTC; CDR3aa: CSVEGGPMGANEQFF; d_gene: -; abundance: -; v_gene: TRBV29-1; j_gene: TRBJ2-1
CDR3nt: TGTGCCAGCAGCTCGCTAGCGGGGGGCTCCTACGAGCAGTACTTC; CDR3aa: CASSSLAGGSYEQYF; d_gene: TRBD2; abundance: -; v_gene: TRBV13; j_gene: TRBJ2-7
CDR3nt: TGTGCCAGCAGCCCCCCTATGAGTCTAGCGGGAGGCGGAGAGACCCAGTACTTC; CDR3aa: CASSPPMSLAGGGETQYF; d_gene: TRBD2; abundance: -; v_gene: TRBV11-1; j_gene: TRBJ2-5
CDR3nt: TGTGCCAGCAGCTTAAGGGGGACAGCGAACACTGAAGCTTTCTTT; CDR3aa: CASSLRGTANTEAFF; d_gene: TRBD1; abundance: -; v_gene: TRBV11-2; j_gene: TRBJ1-1
CDR3nt: TGTGCCAGCAGCCCACTAGCGGGGGGCACCGGGGAGCTGTTTTTT; CDR3aa: CASSPLAGGTGELFF; d_gene: TRBD2; abundance: -; v_gene: TRBV28; j_gene: TRBJ2-2
CDR3nt: TGTGCCACCAGCAGTGCCCCAGCGGCGATAGGTGTGAATGAGCAGTTCTTC; CDR3aa: CATSSAPAAIGVNEQFF; d_gene: -; abundance: -; v_gene: TRBV15; j_gene: TRBJ2-1
CDR3nt: TGTGCCAGCAGCCCGCCGAGTGGTGAGCAGTACTTC; CDR3aa: CASSPPSGEQYF; d_gene: -; abundance: few; v_gene: TRBV14; j_gene: TRBJ2-7
CDR3nt: TGTGCCAGCAGCTTACTTTTTTCCGGCGCGAGGGAGGTTCCAGATACGCAGTATTTT; CDR3aa: CASSLLFSGAREVPDTQYF; d_gene: -; abundance: -; v_gene: TRBV7-2; j_gene: TRBJ2-3
CDR3nt: TGTGCCAGCAGCTTGGTACAGCCCGGGGAGCTGTTTTTT; CDR3aa: CASSLVQPGELFF; d_gene: -; abundance: once; v_gene: TRBV5-4; j_gene: TRBJ2-2
CDR3nt: TGTGCCAGCACACCAACCCACTTC; CDR3aa: CASTPTHF; d_gene: -; abundance: -; v_gene: TRBV7-9; j_gene: TRBJ1-2
CDR3nt: TGCAGTGCTAGCCCGGTCGATGAGCAGTTCTTC; CDR3aa: CSASPVDEQFF; d_gene: -; abundance: -; v_gene: TRBV20-1; j_gene: TRBJ2-1
CDR3nt: TGCGCCAGCAGATTAAAACAGGCCACTAATGAAAAACTGTTTTTT; CDR3aa: CASRLKQATNEKLFF; d_gene: -; abundance: -; v_gene: TRBV5-1; j_gene: TRBJ1-4
CDR3nt: TGTGCCTGGAGTGTACAAACAGTTAACTATGGCTACACCTTC; CDR3aa: CAWSVQTVNYGYTF; d_gene: -; abundance: -; v_gene: TRBV30; j_gene: TRBJ1-2
CDR3nt: TGTGCCATCAGTTACAGGGGCGTGGAGACCCAGTACTTC; CDR3aa: CAISYRGVETQYF; d_gene: TRBD1; abundance: -; v_gene: TRBV10-3; j_gene: TRBJ2-5
CDR3nt: TGTGCCAGCAGCGCCGGGGAGGGCGGGGAGCTGTTTTTT; CDR3aa: CASSAGEGGELFF; d_gene: TRBD2; abundance: -; v_gene: TRBV13; j_gene: TRBJ2-2
CDR3nt: TGTGCCAGCAGCTTAGCGCTAGGGGACGGAAACACCATATATTTT; CDR3aa: CASSLALGDGNTIYF; d_gene: -; abundance: -; v_gene: TRBV7-9; j_gene: TRBJ1-3
CDR3nt: TGTGCCAGCAGCGTAGAAGGTTTGGTAGCGGCGAACACCGGGGAGCTGTTTTTT; CDR3aa: CASSVEGLVAANTGELFF; d_gene: -; abundance: -; v_gene: TRBV9; j_gene: TRBJ2-2
CDR3nt: TGTGCCAGCAGCTTGGAGGGGACAGGGATTTATGGCTACACCTTC; CDR3aa: CASSLEGTGIYGYTF; d_gene: TRBD1; abundance: -; v_gene: TRBV5-4; j_gene: TRBJ1-2
CDR3nt: TGCAGCACCCCCCTGGGATATGAGAGCGAGCAGTACTTC; CDR3aa: CSTPLGYESEQYF; d_gene: -; abundance: once; v_gene: TRBV29-1; j_gene: TRBJ2-7
CDR3nt: TGTGCCAGCAGCCCCGGGACAGGGTTAGGGCCCCTCCACTTT; CDR3aa: CASSPGTGLGPLHF; d_gene: TRBD1; abundance: few; v_gene: TRBV11-2; j_gene: TRBJ1-6
CDR3nt: TGTGCCAGCAGGGCAGGGGGCGATCACACTGAAGCTTTCTTT; CDR3aa: CASRAGGDHTEAFF; d_gene: TRBD1; abundance: -; v_gene: TRBV6-1; j_gene: TRBJ1-1
CDR3nt: TGTGCCAGCAGCGCACACCACGAGCAGTACTTC; CDR3aa: CASSAHHEQYF; d_gene: -; abundance: -; v_gene: TRBV7-9; j_gene: TRBJ2-7
CDR3nt: TGTGCCAGCAGCCAAGATGTTGGCGGTTCCTACAATGAGCAGTTCTTC; CDR3aa: CASSQDVGGSYNEQFF; d_gene: -; abundance: -; v_gene: TRBV4-2; j_gene: TRBJ2-1
CDR3nt: TGTGCCAGCAGCTTGGAGGTTAGATCCAACGAGCAGTACTTC; CDR3aa: CASSLEVRSNEQYF; d_gene: -; abundance: -; v_gene: TRBV5-6; j_gene: TRBJ2-7
CDR3nt: TGCGCCAGCAGCCACCTTAGCGGGAGAGGCTCCTACAATGAGCAGTTCTTC; CDR3aa: CASSHLSGRGSYNEQFF; d_gene: TRBD2; abundance: -; v_gene: TRBV4-3; j_gene: TRBJ2-1
CDR3nt: TGTGCCTGGAGTGTATTTGCGGGGGGGCCAGATACGCAGTATTTT; CDR3aa: CAWSVFAGGPDTQYF; d_gene: TRBD2; abundance: -; v_gene: TRBV30; j_gene: TRBJ2-3
CDR3nt: TGTGCCAGTAGTCTAGAAGGGGGGGTGACCTACGAGCAGTACTTC; CDR3aa: CASSLEGGVTYEQYF; d_gene: -; abundance: -; v_gene: TRBV19; j_gene: TRBJ2-7
CDR3nt: TGCGCCAGCAGCCAAGTACAGGGGACCTATGGCTACACCTTC; CDR3aa: CASSQVQGTYGYTF; d_gene: TRBD1; abundance: once; v_gene: TRBV4-3; j_gene: TRBJ1-2
CDR3nt: TGTGCCAGCACCGAAAACCCTGACAGGAGCTATGGCTACACCTTC; CDR3aa: CASTENPDRSYGYTF; d_gene: -; abundance: -; v_gene: TRBV6-5; j_gene: TRBJ1-2